This T cell receptor beta chain was identified during a study of blood T cells in healthy people across ages. Regarding the study as a whole: With naive T cell percentage, TCR beta diversity showed a strong correlation.

Comments on this clonotype: Its antigen is undetermined.

Sample-barcoded 5' priming and a J-beta primer mix drove a second PCR of about 7 to 11 cycles. TCRdb itself ran the 5' RACE reads through MiXCR, one entry per CDR3 protein. The sample includes approximately 800,000 distinct CDR3 sequences, roughly 25% of them seen just once. Donors gave about 9.3 milliliters of peripheral blood apiece. The germline V gene has CDR1 SGHRS and CDR2 YFSETQ. Trimming at V came to 0 bases and at J to 7 bases, leaving 7 bases not matched to a gene. The CDR3 totals 16 residues. This sample also appeared in a second study, on T cells of mothers and their children.

The sample taken for sequencing was blood. J is TRBJ2-1 and V is TRBV5-1; 10 bases agree with TRBD2. This receptor was identified in a boy aged 5-17 years in good health. The CDR3 bases are TGCGCCAGCAGCTTGGCCCTAGCGGGAGAGGTAAATGAGCAGTTCTTC. This gives the protein CASSLALAGEVNEQFF.